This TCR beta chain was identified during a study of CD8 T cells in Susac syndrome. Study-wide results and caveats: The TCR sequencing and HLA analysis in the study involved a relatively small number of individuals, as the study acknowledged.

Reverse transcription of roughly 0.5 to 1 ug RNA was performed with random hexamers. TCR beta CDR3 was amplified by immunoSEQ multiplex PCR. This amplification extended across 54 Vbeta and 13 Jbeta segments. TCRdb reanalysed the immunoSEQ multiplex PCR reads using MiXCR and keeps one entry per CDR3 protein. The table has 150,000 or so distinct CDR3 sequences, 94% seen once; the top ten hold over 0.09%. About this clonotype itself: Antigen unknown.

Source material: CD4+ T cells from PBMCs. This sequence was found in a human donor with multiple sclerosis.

The CDR3 loop reads CASSQGEIRGDDGYTF. CDR3 nucleotides: TGCGCCAGCAGCCAAGGGGAAATAAGAGGTGACGATGGCTACACCTTC. V gene TRBV4-1 combines with J gene TRBJ1-2; no clear D gene. With 1 base removed from V and 6 bases from J, the gap between germline ends came to 18 bases. There are 16 residues in the CDR3. Per germline, CDR1 MGHRA and CDR2 YSYEKL.